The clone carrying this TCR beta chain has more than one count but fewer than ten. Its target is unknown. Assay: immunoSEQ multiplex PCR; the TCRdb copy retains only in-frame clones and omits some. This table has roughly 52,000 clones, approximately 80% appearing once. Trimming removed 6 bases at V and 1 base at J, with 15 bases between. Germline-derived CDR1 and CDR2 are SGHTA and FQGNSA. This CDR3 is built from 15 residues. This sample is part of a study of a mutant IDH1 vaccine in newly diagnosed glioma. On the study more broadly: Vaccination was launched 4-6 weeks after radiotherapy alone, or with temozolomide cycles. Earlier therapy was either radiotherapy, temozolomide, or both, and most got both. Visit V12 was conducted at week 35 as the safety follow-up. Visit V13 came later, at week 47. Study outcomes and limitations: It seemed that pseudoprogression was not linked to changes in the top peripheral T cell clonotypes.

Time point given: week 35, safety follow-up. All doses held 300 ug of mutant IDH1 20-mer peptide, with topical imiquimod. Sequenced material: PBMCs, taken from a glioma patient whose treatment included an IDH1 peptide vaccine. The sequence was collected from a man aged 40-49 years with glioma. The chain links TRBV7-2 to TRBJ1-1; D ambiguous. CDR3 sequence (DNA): TGTGCCAGCAGTTTTTACCTTACAGCGAACACTGAAGCTTTCTTT. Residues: CASSFYLTANTEAFF.